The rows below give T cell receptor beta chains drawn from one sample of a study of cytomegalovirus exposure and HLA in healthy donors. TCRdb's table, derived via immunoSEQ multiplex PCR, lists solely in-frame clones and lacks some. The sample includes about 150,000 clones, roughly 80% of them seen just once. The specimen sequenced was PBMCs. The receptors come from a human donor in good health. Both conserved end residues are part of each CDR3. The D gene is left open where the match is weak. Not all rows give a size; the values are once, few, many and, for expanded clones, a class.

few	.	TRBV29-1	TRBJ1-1	CSVYGGTEAFF	TGCAGCGTTTATGGAGGAACTGAAGCTTTCTTT
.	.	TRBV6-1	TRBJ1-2	CASSEHSGTGYTF	TGTGCCAGCAGTGAACACAGCGGGACAGGCTACACCTTC
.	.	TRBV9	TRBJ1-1	CASSVGGRGTEAFF	TGTGCCAGCAGCGTGGGGGGGCGAGGCACTGAAGCTTTCTTT
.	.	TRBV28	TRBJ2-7	CASRQGGSYEQYF	TGTGCCAGCCGCCAGGGGGGTTCCTACGAGCAGTACTTC
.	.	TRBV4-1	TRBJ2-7	CASSPMASAVRLHEQYF	TGCGCCAGCAGCCCTATGGCATCGGCGGTTCGTCTCCACGAGCAGTACTTC
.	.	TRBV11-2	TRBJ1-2	CASSTYKGAVGNTF	TGTGCCAGCAGCACCTATAAGGGAGCAGTTGGGAACACCTTC
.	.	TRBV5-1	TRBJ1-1	CASSLARTPGYTEAFF	TGCGCCAGCAGCTTGGCCAGGACACCTGGGTATACTGAAGCTTTCTTT
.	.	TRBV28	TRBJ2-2	CASRLPANTGELFF	TGTGCCAGCAGGCTTCCAGCGAACACCGGGGAGCTGTTTTTT
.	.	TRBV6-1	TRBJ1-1	CASRQTDNTEAFF	TGTGCCAGCAGGCAGACAGATAACACTGAAGCTTTCTTT
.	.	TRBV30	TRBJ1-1	CAWKEVAGHAEAFF	TGTGCCTGGAAGGAGGTCGCAGGCCACGCTGAAGCTTTCTTT
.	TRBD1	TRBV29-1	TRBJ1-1	CSADRGPNTEAFF	TGCAGCGCCGACAGGGGCCCGAACACTGAAGCTTTCTTT
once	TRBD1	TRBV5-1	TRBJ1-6	CASTLGDRVNSPLHF	TGCGCCAGCACCCTGGGGGACAGGGTTAATTCACCCCTCCACTTT
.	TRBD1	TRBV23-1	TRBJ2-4	CASTPYRGSLAKNIQYF	TGCGCCAGCACCCCTTACAGGGGGTCCTTAGCCAAAAACATTCAGTACTTC
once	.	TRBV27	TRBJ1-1	CASRPDWYTEAFF	TGTGCCAGCAGGCCGGACTGGTACACTGAAGCTTTCTTT
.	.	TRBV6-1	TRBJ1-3	CASSEAWGGDTIYF	TGTGCCAGCAGTGAAGCGTGGGGAGGGGACACCATATATTTT
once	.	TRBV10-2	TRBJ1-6	CASRKGGNSPLHF	TGCGCCAGCAGAAAGGGGGGGAATTCACCCCTCCACTTT
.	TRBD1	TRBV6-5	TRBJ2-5	CASRGTGVSQETQYF	TGTGCCAGCAGAGGGACAGGGGTTAGCCAAGAGACCCAGTACTTC
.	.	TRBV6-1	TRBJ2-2	CASISGVPGELFF	TGTGCCAGCATTTCAGGGGTCCCCGGGGAGCTGTTTTTT
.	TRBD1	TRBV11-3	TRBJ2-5	CASSLGTGDQETQYF	TGTGCCAGCAGCTTAGGGACAGGGGACCAAGAGACCCAGTACTTC
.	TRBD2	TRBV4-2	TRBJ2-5	CASSSGTNLNQETQYF	TGTGCCAGCAGCTCCGGGACTAACCTGAACCAAGAGACCCAGTACTTC
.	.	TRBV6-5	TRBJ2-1	CASSYLFNNEQFF	TGTGCCAGCAGTTACTTGTTCAACAATGAGCAGTTCTTC
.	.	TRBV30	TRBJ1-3	CAWRLEDSSSGNTIYF	TGTGCCTGGAGATTAGAGGACTCCTCCTCTGGAAACACCATATATTTT
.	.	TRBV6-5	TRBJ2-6	CASNHRDSGANVLTF	TGTGCCAGCAATCACAGGGACTCTGGGGCCAACGTCCTGACTTTC
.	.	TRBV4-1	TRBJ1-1	CASSQSPRVTTYSSLENTEAFF	TGCGCCAGCAGCCAATCCCCAAGAGTGACGACCTACTCGTCGCTAGAAAACACTGAAGCTTTCTTT
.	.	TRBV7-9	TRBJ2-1	CASSFRDSLNEQFF	TGTGCCAGCAGCTTCCGGGACTCCCTCAATGAGCAGTTCTTC
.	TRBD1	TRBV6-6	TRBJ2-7	CASIQRDRGGYEQYF	TGTGCCAGCATCCAGAGGGACAGGGGAGGCTACGAGCAGTACTTC
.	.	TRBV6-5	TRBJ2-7	CASSYSRGAGEQYF	TGTGCCAGCAGTTACTCCCGGGGGGCGGGGGAGCAGTACTTC
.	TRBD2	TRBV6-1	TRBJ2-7	CASSETSWGLAGVYEQYF	TGTGCCAGCAGTGAAACGAGCTGGGGACTAGCAGGGGTCTACGAGCAGTACTTC
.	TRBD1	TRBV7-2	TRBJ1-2	CASSYRQGAGDGYTF	TGTGCCAGCAGCTACAGACAGGGGGCAGGGGATGGCTACACCTTC
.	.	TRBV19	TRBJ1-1	CASSMMDSLNTEAFF	TGTGCCAGTAGTATGATGGACAGTCTCAACACTGAAGCTTTCTTT
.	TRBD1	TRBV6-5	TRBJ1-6	CASSMGQSLHF	TGTGCCAGCAGCATGGGACAGTCCCTCCACTTT
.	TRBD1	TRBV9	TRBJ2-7	CASSPRTGSSYEQYF	TGTGCCAGCAGCCCCCGGACAGGGAGCTCCTACGAGCAGTACTTC
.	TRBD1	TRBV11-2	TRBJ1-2	CASSQTGNGYTF	TGTGCCAGCAGCCAGACAGGGAATGGCTACACCTTC
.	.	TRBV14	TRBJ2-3	CASSRGDRSTDTQYF	TGTGCCAGCAGCCGGGGGGACAGAAGCACAGATACGCAGTATTTT
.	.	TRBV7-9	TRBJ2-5	CASSSQVYQETQYF	TGTGCCAGCAGCTCCCAGGTATACCAAGAGACCCAGTACTTC
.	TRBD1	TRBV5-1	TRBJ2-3	CASSFRDSLSTDTQYF	TGCGCCAGCAGCTTCCGGGACAGCCTTAGCACAGATACGCAGTATTTT
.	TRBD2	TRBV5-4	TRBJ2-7	CASSLGGTSGYEQYF	TGTGCCAGCAGCTTGGGGGGGACTAGCGGATACGAGCAGTACTTC
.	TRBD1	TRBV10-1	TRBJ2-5	CASSDPGQGKETQYF	TGCGCCAGCAGTGACCCGGGACAGGGGAAAGAGACCCAGTACTTC
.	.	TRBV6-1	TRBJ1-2	CASSLLGLIYGYTF	TGTGCCAGCAGTCTCCTCGGACTGATCTATGGCTACACCTTC
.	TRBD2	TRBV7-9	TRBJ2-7	CASSFTSGATYEQYF	TGTGCCAGCAGCTTTACTAGCGGGGCGACCTACGAGCAGTACTTC
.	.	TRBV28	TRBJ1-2	CASSLGERTFYGYTF	TGTGCCAGCAGTTTAGGAGAACGCACATTTTATGGCTACACCTTC
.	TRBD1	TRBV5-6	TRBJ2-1	CASVPGGYRNNEQFF	TGTGCCAGCGTCCCAGGGGGCTATCGGAACAATGAGCAGTTCTTC
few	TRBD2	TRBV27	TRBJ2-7	CASSLSLSSGSIGQYF	TGTGCCAGCAGTTTATCGTTGTCTAGCGGGAGCATCGGTCAGTACTTC
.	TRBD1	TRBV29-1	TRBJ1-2	CSVDYDRGVGGYTF	TGCAGCGTCGACTATGACAGGGGCGTTGGTGGCTACACCTTC
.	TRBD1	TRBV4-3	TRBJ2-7	CASSHLGQGVHEQYF	TGCGCCAGCAGCCACTTGGGACAGGGAGTCCACGAGCAGTACTTC
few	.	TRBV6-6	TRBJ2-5	CASTSGTTGETQYF	TGTGCCAGCACCTCAGGAACGACCGGAGAGACCCAGTACTTC
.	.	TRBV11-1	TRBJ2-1	CASSLRTGTLSNEQFF	TGTGCCAGCAGCTTACGTACCGGGACTCTCTCCAATGAGCAGTTCTTC
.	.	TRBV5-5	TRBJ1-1	CASSGHTEAFF	TGTGCCAGCAGCGGGCACACTGAAGCTTTCTTT
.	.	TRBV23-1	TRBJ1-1	CASCRGSLNTEAFF	TGCGCCAGCTGTCGAGGCAGTCTGAACACTGAAGCTTTCTTT
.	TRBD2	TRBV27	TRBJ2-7	CASSLSGLANSYEQYF	TGTGCCAGCAGTTTATCGGGACTAGCGAATTCCTACGAGCAGTACTTC
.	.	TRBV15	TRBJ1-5	CATSNTQGSRNQPQHF	TGTGCCACCAGTAATACCCAGGGGTCCAGAAATCAGCCCCAGCATTTT